The present entry profiles one TCR beta chain with its context. The antigen it binds to is not known. It has no much larger one-base neighbor in the sample; base qualities were not kept. The CDR3 regions of human TCRbeta chains were subjected to immunosequencing. Concerning the study's data processing: Repertoire TCRs were matched against a reference library of SARS-CoV-2-specific TCRs generated with the MIRA antigen-specificity platform. Breadth was defined as the fraction of unique TCRs that were SARS-CoV-2-associated. Depth was defined as the fraction of total T cells that were SARS-CoV-2-associated. Using the MIRA data, each spike-specific TCR was mapped to the spike region that the TCR reacts to and placed in a CD4 or CD8 class. Log10-transformed breadth and depth values were compared by one-way ANOVA with Sidak's multiple comparisons tests. TCRdb limited this immuneACCESS table to in-frame rearrangements with V and J called. A share of clones is missing; checked studies link under half to unresolved V genes, and the rest is unexplained. That table furnishes V, J and clone size, whereas the DNA furnished D and trimming. The sample table records 150,000 to 200,000 clones; 90% to 95% of these occur just once. The ten largest clones capture roughly 9.2% of the sample.

This sample was included in a study of T cell responses to AZD1222 COVID-19 vaccine (dated by TCRdb to 2020 to 2022). Context from the whole study: AZD1222 recipients given second doses at about 4 weeks or at about 12 weeks were pooled, since spike-specific TCR depth and breadth were not found to differ between the two schedules. Trial participants were enrolled into age subgroups of 18-55, 56-69 and 70-plus years, which contained roughly 140, 27 and 60 TCR-sequenced participants, respectively. TCR sequencing was performed for approximately 240 trial participants, of whom 200 to 210 were given two doses of AZD1222 and around 25 were given two doses of MenACWY control vaccine. General study outcomes and caveats: Conclusions about previously exposed vaccinees are limited because only five to seven AZD1222 recipients were SARS-CoV-2 seropositive at baseline. Reportedly, almost half of the unique spike-specific TCRs recognized epitopes lying outside the regions that are mutated in the B.1.351 and B.1.1.7 variants. In the small 56-69-year group, the increase in depth fell short of significance, most likely because of low power. Most participants were white British and females outnumbered males, and the authors suggested that clonal diversity may have been underestimated. No day 14 peak-response samples were available, so repertoires were characterized only after the peak T cell response. The whole spike protein was spanned by vaccine-associated CD4 TCRs, and dominant responses were seen in regions 160-218 and 743-854. After two AZD1222 doses, both the breadth and the depth of spike-specific TCRs were significantly higher than at day 0 and than in MenACWY recipients.

Explained via the paper, the time point label denotes: baseline before first vaccination. Vaccinee samples were obtained from the UK trials COV001 and COV002, which included a single-blind randomized controlled phase 2/3 trial of AZD1222 (ChAdOx1 nCoV-19) in healthy adults. For TCRbeta chain sequencing, PBMC samples were collected from trial participants at day 0 and at day 28 after the second dose. The CDR3 goes from the cysteine to the phenylalanine over 12 residues. The only DNA kept is the CDR3, 36 bases in frame from the first base. V is pared back by 6 bases and J by 8 bases, with 13 bases lying between the germline termini. The germline V gene specifies MDHEN as CDR1 and SYDVKM as CDR2.

The specimen was peripheral blood, collected on day 0 of AZD1222 vaccination. This TCR derives from an adult in good health. This receptor chain uses TRBV28 and TRBJ1-2; TRBD1 is perhaps the D gene, given 6 matching bases. The DNA is as follows: TGTGCCAGCAGGGCAGGGGTGTGGGGCTACACCTTC. This translates into CASRAGVWGYTF.